In its sample, the clone carrying this TCR beta chain was seen a few times. As yet, its antigen is unknown. This record belongs to a study of T cells after yellow fever vaccination. Overall study context: Low-cell-number fractions were prepared with SMART-Seq v4 Ultra Low Input. General observations from the study: Post-booster repertoires again held most primary-vaccination clones (about 96% CD4, roughly 90% CD8). Contaminants from the bulk population, in the form of abundant clonotypes, could be found in FACS-sorted repertoires.

Production of TCR cDNA was by 5'RACE template switching, which also added a universal primer site and UMIs. TCRdb analysed the 5' RACE reads with MiXCR anew, one entry per CDR3 protein. The sample lists under 500,000 distinct CDR3 sequences, around 20% occurring once. V lost 6 bases and J lost 8; bases outside the gene matches: 9. The germline V gene encodes CDR1 MNHNY and CDR2 SVGAGI (reference sequence). The CDR3 runs 13 residues. This TCR was recovered from a young man who received the YFV17D yellow fever vaccine. The sample in question was PBMCs, obtained before the yellow fever booster vaccination. The chain couples TRBV6-6 to TRBJ1-2, with TRBD1 identical over 7 bases. The CDR3 is CASRATGVGGYTF. CDR3 in DNA: TGTGCCAGCAGGGCCACAGGGGTCGGGGGCTACACCTTC.